Here is one TCR beta chain with its context. The data originate from a study of shared clonotypes between healthy human individuals. CD8 cells classed as naive were CD45RO-negative and positively selected for CCR7, excluding terminally differentiated effector memory CD45RA+ cells. Some clones are missing from TCRdb's copy, which holds only in-frame ones; the method was immunoSEQ multiplex PCR. Seen here are hundreds of thousands of clones, around 95% observed once, and the top ten hold around 0.11%. This receptor was identified in a woman in her twenties or thirties in good health. The specimen was naive CD8+ T cells sorted from blood.

CDR3: CASSLLRYGYTF. As DNA, the CDR3 is TGTGCCAGCAGCTTGTTGCGCTATGGCTACACCTTC. This chain joins TRBV5-8 and TRBJ1-2; the D is unclear. Per the germline V gene, CDR1 is SGHTS and CDR2 is YDEGEE. V was trimmed by 1 base and J by 4 bases, leaving 5 bases between them. The CDR3 covers 12 residues.